One sample yielded the 10 T cell receptor beta chains listed below, sequenced in a study of blood T cell repertoires in COVID-19. Profiling relied on immunoSEQ multiplex PCR, and the TCRdb table lists in-frame clones only, not all of them. The sample has approximately 44,000 clones, 86% seen once. What was sequenced was peripheral blood. Receptor source: a man between 60 and 75 years old with active COVID-19.

This sequence joins TRBV28 and TRBJ1-3; D call uncertain. The germline V and J ends were trimmed by 3 bases and 6 bases, with 9 bases remaining between them. The CDR3 contains 13 residues. The germline gives CDR1 MDHEN, CDR2 SYDVKM. The CDR3 sequence: CASSLGGPNTIYF. Written as DNA, the CDR3 is TGTGCCAGCAGTTTGGGAGGGCCAAACACCATATATTTT.

The chain uses TRBV6-5 and TRBJ1-3; D call uncertain. The V and J ends lost 0 bases and 0 bases respectively, with 6 bases between them. This CDR3 comprises 15 residues. The germline gives CDR1 MNHEY, CDR2 SVGAGI. The chain's CDR3 is CASSYSSPSGNTIYF. The CDR3 nucleotides are TGTGCCAGCAGTTACTCGAGCCCCTCTGGAAACACCATATATTTT.

The chain combines TRBV30 with TRBJ1-2; weak D call: TRBD1 (5 bases). Germline assignment: CDR1 GTSNPN and CDR2 SVGIG (reference sequence). The CDR3 runs to 13 residues. V lost 4 bases and J lost 4, with 13 bases in between. As DNA, the CDR3 is TGTGCCTGGAAGATACAGGCCAGCTATGGCTACACCTTC. Translation gives CAWKIQASYGYTF.

This chain uses TRBV9 with TRBJ1-6; 7 positions match TRBD1. V was pared by 0 bases and J by 9 bases, with 3 bases of the junction left unmatched. In germline, CDR1 is SGDLS, CDR2 YYNGEE. CDR3 length: 14 amino acids. CDR3 in amino acids: CASSVGGGRSPLHF. The CDR3 region has the DNA TGTGCCAGCAGCGTAGGAGGGGGCCGTTCACCCCTCCACTTT. The variable domain in full, completed from reference TRBV9 and TRBJ1-6, reads DSGVTQTPKHLITATGQRVTLRCSPRSGDLSVYWYQQSLDQGLQFLIQYYNGEERAKGNILERFSAQQFPDLHSELNLSSLELGDSALYFCASSVGGGRSPLHFGNGTRLTVT.

The chain uses TRBV7-3 and TRBJ2-3, with 8 bases that match TRBD2. The V segment lost 0 bases and the J segment 9 bases; nucleotides outside the gene matches: 5. CDR1 and CDR2 (germline): SGHTA, FQGTGA. This CDR3 is 14 amino acids long. The CDR3 bases are TGTGCCAGCAGCTTAACGGTTAGCGGGGCAACGCAGTATTTT. It encodes CASSLTVSGATQYF.

V and J are TRBV11-2 and TRBJ2-5, with D perhaps matching TRBD2 (6 bases). CDR3 size: 16 residues. Germline V lookup: CDR1 SGHAT, CDR2 FQNNGV. The V end lost 5 bases, the J end lost 2 bases, and 18 bases lay between the germline ends. CDR3 DNA sequence: TGTGCCAGCAGCCCCCGAGTTGGGGAGGTGCAAGAGACCCAGTACTTC. This encodes CASSPRVGEVQETQYF.

The chain recombines TRBV28 with TRBJ1-3; unclear D gene. Germline CDR1 reads MDHEN; CDR2 reads SYDVKM. The CDR3 runs 14 residues. Trimming stripped 3 bases from V and 0 bases from J, with 6 bases between. The CDR3 DNA follows: TGTGCCAGCAGTTTCGCTAGCTCTGGAAACACCATATATTTT. Its protein is CASSFASSGNTIYF. The full variable domain, completed using reference TRBV28 and TRBJ1-3, is DVKVTQSSRYLVKRTGEKVFLECVQDMDHENMFWYRQDPGLGLRLIYFSYDVKMKEKGDIPEGYSVSREKKERFSLILESASTNQTSMYLCASSFASSGNTIYFGEGSWLTVV.

This rearrangement joins TRBV18 to TRBJ2-7; D may be TRBD1 (6 bases). The V gene's germline CDR1 is KGHSH and CDR2 LQKENI. V was trimmed by 0 bases and J by 5 bases, leaving 17 bases between them. The CDR3 runs to 16 residues. The CDR3 nucleotides are TGTGCCAGCTCACCACCGGTATCACAGGGTGTGGACGAGCAGTACTTC. Translating gives CASSPPVSQGVDEQYF.

This chain uses TRBV10-2 with TRBJ2-2; 13 positions agree with TRBD2. The germline gives CDR1 WSHSY, CDR2 SAAADI. The CDR3 spans 20 residues. Germline trimming cut 7 bases from V and 5 bases from J; bases unmatched to any gene: 19. The CDR3 DNA is TGCGCCAGCAACCCGAGAGATGGTGGGACTAGCGGGAAGGGAACCGGGGAGCTGTTTTTT. It yields the protein CASNPRDGGTSGKGTGELFF.

The rearrangement uses TRBV28 and TRBJ2-2; 9 positions match TRBD2. The length of the CDR3 is 15 residues. V shed 5 bases, J shed 4 bases, and the junction held 5 bases outside the gene matches. Germline V gene sequence: CDR1 MDHEN, CDR2 SYDVKM. This chain's CDR3 is CASSLAGSSTGELFF. The CDR3, as DNA: TGTGCCAGCAGTCTAGCGGGGTCGAGCACCGGGGAGCTGTTTTTT.